This T cell receptor (beta chain) was obtained from a study of CD8+ T cells in alopecia areata. Investigators isolated RNA and reverse transcribed it into cDNA to act as the sequencing template. The assay was immunoSEQ multiplex PCR, and TCRdb's table has in-frame clones only and misses some. The table lists about 200,000 clones, 55% to 70% of them singletons. Overall study findings and caveats: On tofacitinib, scalp and blood still held many of the expanded lesional clones. Tofacitinib significantly reduced both scalp clonality and expanded CD8+ clones among the top 100.

V gave up 5 bases and J gave up 12 bases; unmatched junction bases: 5. CDR1 SGHDT and CDR2 YYEEEE come from the germline V gene. The CDR3 has 11 amino acids. In the case of this clone: The antigen is unknown.

As to treatment: oral pan-JAK inhibitor, 5-10 mg twice daily. Sequenced material: CD4+ T cells sorted from blood, taken at week 4, from a patient treated with tofacitinib. The source of this sequence is a human donor with alopecia areata. The gene calls are TRBV5-6 and TRBJ2-1; TRBD1 aligns across 7 bases. CDR3 sequence: CASSRQGWQFF. DNA of the CDR3: TGTGCCAGCAGTCGACAGGGTTGGCAGTTCTTC.